Described below is a single T cell receptor beta chain sequence and its context. In its sample, this clonotype was seen a few times. No antigen is known for it. No quality values exist for individual bases; no much larger clone is one base distant. V loses 2 bases, J loses 1 base, and the germline ends lie 11 bases apart. For CDR1 and CDR2, the germline V gene lists MGHRA and YSYEKL. The CDR3 holds 16 amino acids from the cysteine to the phenylalanine. The sequence is cut down to CDR3 DNA, 48 bases in frame from base 1. The data were taken from a study of identical twins (dated by TCRdb to about 2016). Some background on the complete study: The study deep-sequenced TCR alpha and beta repertoires from monozygotic twins, unrelated adults of various ages and cord blood to test whether fetal clonotypes persist. To rule out contamination, replicate twin experiments were performed at different times with different library preparation protocols. Beyond this particular receptor, the publication reports: Out-of-frame TCR alpha sequences shared between twins showed an excess of low generation-probability sequences compared with coincidental sharing between unrelated individuals. Zero-insertion analyses could be partly confounded by invariant T cells such as MAIT and iNKT, though diverse VJ usage argued against such confounding for most clonotypes. Excess twin sharing in beta out-of-frame sequences was weaker because fewer shared sequences lowered the signal-to-noise ratio. Fewer insertions were carried by abundant cord blood beta clonotypes; a weaker similar trend was observed in young adult naive repertoires, while no such trend was observed in memory repertoires. Out-of-frame TCR alpha sharing in monozygotic twins was systematically underestimated by recombination models, whereas sharing between unrelated individuals was in agreement with the recombination models. Because the same donors could not be followed over many years, conclusions were based on cross-sectional statistical analysis.

All donors were healthy Caucasians. Three unrelated non-twin adults were also sequenced: a male aged 18 to 30, a male aged 50 to 60 and a female aged 50 to 60. Miltenyi CD45RO+ enrichment and human naive T-cell isolation kits were used to isolate memory (CD45RO+) and naive T cells from PBMC. Library preparation employed 5' RACE. The instrument given in TCRdb is Illumina HiSeq 2000. A universal primer binding site was added through template switching, and the final cDNA carried a unique molecular identifier so that TCR cDNA molecules could be counted accurately. Specific primers in the conserved constant-segment region were used to synthesize first-strand cDNA for TCR alpha and beta chains. To control for contamination, every cDNA library was double barcoded, receiving both a SMART-Mk sample barcode and Illumina barcodes. TruSeq adapter sequences, together with Illumina sample barcodes, were added in two successive PCR steps. Sequencing of the TCR alpha and beta cDNA libraries was done on the Illumina HiSeq platform using custom primers. On the study's bioinformatics: MiGEC processed the raw reads to extract unique molecular identifiers, while MiXCR was used to determine the CDR3 positions. For each individual, recombination models were inferred using an EM algorithm with the repgenHMM and IGoR tools. The tcR package in R was used for shared clonotype analysis, with sharing normalized by the product of cloneset sizes. Out-of-frame nonproductive sequences were analyzed to study raw recombination free of thymic and clonal selection effects. TCRdb took the public reads, trimmed them with fastp at Q25, ran MiXCR for clone calling and kept in-frame beta chains. Every entry covers one CDR3 protein and lists the most common genes and DNA from its rows. Clone size and V and J calls follow TCRdb, not the original study. The sample table records around 370,000 distinct CDR3 sequences; about 9% of these occur just once. About 8.1% of the sample comes from the top ten.

The V gene is TRBV4-1 and the J gene is TRBJ1-4; D gene: possibly TRBD1, on 5 matching bases. Source material: naive T cells sorted from blood. The cell subset or site label, read with the paper, signifies: cells isolated with a human naive T-cell isolation kit. This clonotype was obtained from a woman aged 45 to 65 in good health. The CDR3 loop reads CASSQLPRGTNEKLFF. The DNA sequence is as follows: TGCGCCAGCAGCCAACTTCCAAGGGGAACTAATGAAAAACTGTTTTTT.